This T cell receptor beta chain derives from a study of blood T cell repertoires in COVID-19. Study-level information: COVID-19 samples from acute and convalescent phases originated in the United States, Italy and Spain. In each case, the material was cDNA or gDNA derived from T cells, B-cell-depleted T cells, or PBMCs.

Per the authors' pipeline: Reference gene primer amplification yielded estimated nucleated cell counts. The method was immunoSEQ multiplex PCR; TCRdb's version includes in-frame clones alone and lacks a portion of them. That table furnishes V, J and clone size, whereas the DNA furnished D and trimming. The sample has about 58,000 clones, about 84% seen once. J gave up 2 bases and V 4 bases, and 3 bases lay outside the gene matches. Germline values: CDR1 SGHRS, CDR2 YFSETQ. This CDR3 is built from 16 residues. Sequencing was done on a sample of peripheral blood. This receptor was identified in a man aged 35-49 years with active COVID-19. V and J are TRBV5-1 and TRBJ2-3, with 14 bases matching TRBD2. The CDR3 coding sequence is TGCGCCAGCAGCCAGGGACTAGCGGGAGACACAGATACGCAGTATTTT. Protein: CASSQGLAGDTDTQYF.